This TCR beta chain was sequenced during a study of T cells in Graves' hyperthyroidism and ophthalmopathy. What was amplified from RNA transcripts were TCR beta CDR3 regions. HTBI primers were employed in a first-round RT-PCR of the TCR CDR3. One entry per CDR3 protein results from TCRdb running MiXCR on the multiplex PCR reads. The sample has 500,000 to 650,000 distinct CDR3 sequences, roughly 15% seen once. This clonotype was seen many times. The TCR was taken from a woman younger than 35 with Graves' ophthalmopathy. Sequenced sample: blood.

CDR3 bases: TGTGCCAGCAGCTTCCGGGACGGAGGAGACTACGAGCAGTACTTC. Translated, it gives CASSFRDGGDYEQYF. This chain connects TRBV7-2 to TRBJ2-7; possibly TRBD1 or TRBD2 for D (5 bases each). Germline values: CDR1 SGHTA, CDR2 FQGNSA. The CDR3 has 15 residues. Trimming removed 3 bases at V and 3 bases at J, with 15 bases between.